Shown below are 9 T cell receptor beta chains from a single sample sequenced in a study of T cells in Graves' hyperthyroidism and ophthalmopathy. RNA transcripts served as the template for amplifying TCR beta CDR3 regions. In the first-round RT-PCR of the TCR CDR3, the HTBI primer set was used. TCRdb redid the calling of the multiplex PCR reads with MiXCR, one entry per CDR3 protein. Here the sample spans some 600,000 distinct CDR3 sequences, 40% to 55% being singletons. Source material: peripheral blood or thyroid tissue (not recorded which). The receptors come from a woman aged 18-29 years with Graves' hyperthyroidism.

The chain combines TRBV12-3 or TRBV12-4 with TRBJ2-5; D is possibly TRBD2 (5 bases). Deletions cut 5 bases from V and 4 bases from J, with 14 bases between. This CDR3 is 14 amino acids long. CDR3 DNA sequence: TGTGCCAGCAGTACCGGGATTCAAGGAGAGACCCAGTACTTC. It codes for CASSTGIQGETQYF.

This clonotype occurred many times. This rearrangement joins TRBV7-9 to TRBJ1-1; D uncertain. CDR1 and CDR2 (germline): SEHNR, FQNEAQ (reference sequence). Deletions cut 0 bases from V and 1 base from J, with 9 bases between. This CDR3 is 15 amino acids long. CDR3 residues: CASSLAGWTNTEAFF. The CDR3 region has the DNA TGTGCCAGCAGCTTAGCGGGTTGGACGAACACTGAAGCTTTCTTT.

This clonotype occurred once. The chain employs TRBV20-1 and TRBJ2-5; TRBD1 matches at 8 bases. Trimming cost V 0 bases and J 4 bases; bases outside gene matches: 7. From germline, CDR1 is DFQATT and CDR2 SNEGSKA (reference sequence). The CDR3 contains 15 residues. The CDR3 reads CSAREPRGRRETQYF. CDR3 nucleotide sequence: TGCAGTGCTAGAGAACCCAGGGGGCGAAGAGAGACCCAGTACTTC.

The J gene is TRBJ1-2, the V gene TRBV15, with 9 bases lining up with TRBD1. The V gene end was trimmed by 3 bases and the J gene end by 6 bases; junction bases not matched to a gene: 2. The CDR3 is 13 amino acids. Germline CDR1 reads LNHNV; CDR2 reads YYDKDF (reference sequence). This chain's CDR3 is CATSSRTGDGYTF. In nucleotides, the CDR3 is TGTGCCACCAGCAGCAGGACAGGGGATGGCTACACCTTC.

The chain is built from TRBV6-5 and TRBJ2-5; TRBD2 might be the D (5 bases). Per the germline V gene, CDR1 is MNHEY and CDR2 is SVGAGI. V was cut by 6 bases and J by 10 bases, with 21 bases left in between. CDR3 length equals 14 residues. The CDR3 DNA follows: TGTGCCAGCAGCTTATCAGCGGACGTCGTGATCCAGTACTTC. Protein product: CASSLSADVVIQYF.

The V and J genes are TRBV29-1 and TRBJ2-7; 9 bases fit TRBD2. The CDR3 is 12 amino acids. Germline V gene lookup returns CDR1 SQVTM and CDR2 ANQGSEA. The V and J ends lost 8 bases and 4 bases, in that order; junction bases with no gene match: 6. The CDR3 DNA reads as TGCAGCTTGGAGACTAGCGGATACGAGCAGTACTTC. Its translation is CSLETSGYEQYF.

The chain joins TRBV6-1 to TRBJ1-2; D is perhaps TRBD1 (5 bases). CDR3 size: 14 residues. CDR1 is MNHNS, CDR2 SASEGT, per germline. V was shortened by 7 bases and J by 7 bases, with 19 bases between the two germline ends. CDR3 sequence (DNA): TGTGCCAGCACGATACAGGAGGATCTCGGTGGCTACACCTTC. This codes for CASTIQEDLGGYTF.

This clonotype was counted many times. The chain recombines TRBV10-2 with TRBJ1-1; D unclear. CDR3 length equals 12 residues. Trimming stripped 3 bases from V and 8 bases from J, with 10 bases between. Germline V CDR1 and CDR2: WSHSY, SAAADI. The CDR3 nucleotides are TGCGCCAGCAGTGAATCAAGGGCCGAAGCTTTCTTT. Encoded protein: CASSESRAEAFF.

This clonotype was seen more than once but under ten times. The CDR3 DNA reads as TGTGCCAGCAGCTTAGCAGATTTCGGTGCCGGGGAGCTGTTTTTT. Its translation is CASSLADFGAGELFF. The chain joins TRBV7-2 to TRBJ2-2; D is uncertain. Germline loops: CDR1 SGHTA, CDR2 FQGNSA. V lost 0 bases, J lost 6 bases, and 11 bases lay in between. The CDR3 covers 15 residues.